Following are 21 T cell receptor beta chains from one sample sequenced in a study of PD-1 blockade in mismatch repair-deficient tumors (dated by TCRdb to about 2017). To prepare the library, the immunoSEQ multiplex PCR assay was applied. TCRdb's version of the immuneACCESS table is confined to in-frame rearrangements and falls short of the full clone set. An unresolved V gene accounts for under half of the shortfall where checked; the remainder is of unknown origin. The sample includes over 75,000 clones, with over 70% observed a single time. The leading ten clones occupy 2.5% to 3% of the sample. This specimen's time point label, interpreted: peripheral blood 12 weeks after first pembrolizumab dose. The sequenced sample was peripheral blood, obtained 12 weeks after starting pembrolizumab. The receptors shown here come from an adult with mismatch repair-deficient cancer.

The chain has TRBV5-1 and TRBJ1-1; D unresolved. Germline loops: CDR1 SGHRS, CDR2 YFSETQ. V was cut by 0 bases and J by 0 bases, with 12 bases left in between. CDR3 length: 16 amino acids. The CDR3 loop is CASSLETDGLNTEAFF. The CDR3 DNA sequence: TGCGCCAGCAGCTTGGAAACGGACGGCCTGAACACTGAAGCTTTCTTT.

The chain joins TRBV19 to TRBJ2-5; tentatively, D is TRBD1 (5 bases). The CDR3 runs to 12 residues. Looked up from germline, CDR1 is LNHDA and CDR2 is SQIVND (reference sequence). Trimming took 8 bases from V and 3 from J, leaving 10 bases between them. CDR3 bases: TGTGCCAGTTCCGGACAAGAAGAGACCCAGTACTTC. This translates into CASSGQEETQYF.

This clone has more than one count but fewer than ten. The chain is built from TRBV7-3 and TRBJ2-4; 7 bases map to TRBD1. The CDR3 covers 14 residues. In germline, CDR1 is SGHTA, CDR2 FQGTGA. The V segment lost 5 bases and the J segment 8 bases; nucleotides outside the gene matches: 9. The CDR3 sequence: CASSQTGYGDIQYF. CDR3 DNA sequence: TGTGCCAGCAGCCAGACAGGGTATGGGGACATTCAGTACTTC.

This clone was counted a few times. This chain joins TRBV30 and TRBJ1-2, with 7 nucleotides matching TRBD1. The CDR3 is 15 residues long. Germline assignment: CDR1 GTSNPN and CDR2 SVGIG (reference sequence). The V and J ends lost 1 base and 4 bases, in that order; junction bases with no gene match: 9. Written as DNA, the CDR3 is TGTGCCTGGAGTGAAAACAGGGGTGTAGGCTATGGCTACACCTTC. This codes for CAWSENRGVGYGYTF.

The chain is built from TRBV5-1 and TRBJ1-1, with no clear D. The V gene's germline CDR1 is SGHRS and CDR2 YFSETQ. The CDR3 spans 13 residues. V lost 0 bases and J lost 6, with 9 bases in between. The CDR3 loop reads CASSLDPTSEAFF. The CDR3 coding sequence is TGCGCCAGCAGCTTGGACCCCACCTCTGAAGCTTTCTTT. Full variable domain (remainder filled in from reference TRBV5-1 and TRBJ1-1): KAGVTQTPRYLIKTRGQQVTLSCSPISGHRSVSWYQQTPGQGLQFLFEYFSETQRNKGNFPGRFSGRQFSNSRSEMNVSTLELGDSALYLCASSLDPTSEAFFGQGTRLTVV.

The chain links TRBV6-1 to TRBJ2-3; no clear D. Deletions cut 2 bases from V and 2 bases from J, with 11 bases between. The CDR3 spans 15 residues. The germline V gene encodes CDR1 MNHNS and CDR2 SASEGT. The DNA of the CDR3 is TGTGCCAGCAGTGAACCACCCCGGCCCACAGATACGCAGTATTTT. Its protein product is CASSEPPRPTDTQYF.

The rearrangement uses TRBV7-9 and TRBJ2-1, with unresolved D. The CDR3 covers 15 residues. With 2 bases removed from V and 6 bases from J, the gap between germline ends came to 14 bases. Germline V gene lookup returns CDR1 SEHNR and CDR2 FQNEAQ (reference sequence). CDR3 DNA sequence: TGTGCCAGCAGCTTAAGGACGGCGGATTTCAATGAGCAGTTCTTC. Protein: CASSLRTADFNEQFF.

The chain has TRBV30 and TRBJ2-7; D is ambiguous. CDR3 length: 13 residues. CDR1 is GTSNPN and CDR2 is SVGIG in the germline V gene (reference sequence). V was cut by 2 bases and J by 3 bases, with 11 bases left in between. CDR3 nucleotides: TGTGCCTGGAGTCTGAATCCGAACTACGAGCAGTACTTC. Its translation: CAWSLNPNYEQYF.

This chain joins TRBV6-6 and TRBJ1-1; D call uncertain. The CDR3 extends over 13 amino acids. In germline, CDR1 is MNHNY, CDR2 SVGAGI (reference sequence). The germline V and J ends were trimmed by 2 bases and 4 bases, with 8 bases remaining between them. The CDR3 sequence: CASSYVEGTEAFF. The CDR3 nucleotides are TGTGCCAGCAGTTACGTGGAGGGCACTGAAGCTTTCTTT.

This rearrangement joins TRBV11-2 to TRBJ1-4; no clear D gene. This CDR3 spans 14 amino acids. In germline, CDR1 is SGHAT, CDR2 FQNNGV. V lost 3 bases to trimming and J lost 3 bases, with 8 bases between them. CDR3 residues: CASSFMAPNEKLFF. CDR3 sequence (DNA): TGTGCCAGCAGCTTTATGGCTCCTAATGAAAAACTGTTTTTT.

The rearrangement uses TRBV7-9 and TRBJ1-3, with D possibly TRBD1 on 5 matching bases. The V end lost 8 bases, the J end lost 0 bases, and 8 bases lay between the germline ends. Germline-derived CDR1 and CDR2 are SEHNR and FQNEAQ (reference sequence). The length of the CDR3 is 13 residues. The CDR3 reads CASRDGSGNTIYF. The CDR3 DNA sequence: TGTGCCAGCCGGGACGGCTCTGGAAACACCATATATTTT.

This clone has only one observation. V and J are TRBV19 and TRBJ1-2, with 7 bases that match TRBD1. The CDR3 has 15 residues. The germline V gene encodes CDR1 LNHDA and CDR2 SQIVND (reference sequence). Unmatched junction bases numbered 14, after V lost 8 bases and J lost 5 bases. CDR3 nucleotides: TGTGCCAGTGGGGGGGAGTCGGGACAGATTTATGGCTACACCTTC. Protein: CASGGESGQIYGYTF. Filled out from reference TRBV19 and TRBJ1-2, the complete variable domain reads DGGITQSPKYLFRKEGQNVTLSCEQNLNHDAMYWYRQDPGQGLRLIYYSQIVNDFQKGDIAEGYSVSREKKESFPLTVTSAQKNPTAFYLCASGGESGQIYGYTFGSGTRLTVV.

The CDR3 DNA is TGTGCCACCAGTCTCCGGACAGGGTCGGATGAAAAACTGTTTTTT. Its translation: CATSLRTGSDEKLFF. This chain links TRBV15 with TRBJ1-4; 8 bases line up with TRBD1. Germline assignment: CDR1 LNHNV and CDR2 YYDKDF (reference sequence). The CDR3 consists of 15 residues. Trimming removed 6 bases from V and 6 bases from J; junction bases left unmatched: 9.

V is TRBV10-3 and J is TRBJ2-7, with 7 positions matching TRBD2. Trimming took 9 bases from V and 3 from J; bases not matched to a gene: 8. This CDR3 is 13 amino acids long. Germline CDR1 ENHRY, CDR2 SYGVKD. The CDR3 sequence is CAIRLAISYEQYF. In DNA, the CDR3 is TGTGCCATACGACTAGCTATTAGCTACGAGCAGTACTTC.

This rearrangement joins TRBV2 to TRBJ1-2; 12 nucleotides match TRBD1. The CDR3 has 17 amino acids. V gave up 6 bases and J gave up 5 bases; unmatched junction bases: 13. Germline V gene sequence: CDR1 SNHLY, CDR2 FYNNEI. DNA for the CDR3: TGTGCCAGCAGCGCCGGGACAGGGGGCTCGGATCGGTATGGCTACACCTTC. Protein product: CASSAGTGGSDRYGYTF.

The rearrangement links TRBV30 to TRBJ2-2; a possible D gene is TRBD1 (6 bases). Germline V gene sequence: CDR1 GTSNPN, CDR2 SVGIG (reference sequence). The V gene lost 3 bases and the J gene lost 9 bases, with 14 bases spanning the gap. The CDR3 loop spans 13 amino acids. CDR3 in amino acids: CAWRDSRDRELFF. CDR3 sequence (DNA): TGTGCCTGGAGGGACAGCCGGGACCGGGAGCTGTTTTTT.

With respect to this clone: The same CDR3 can be traced to other DNA sequences in this sample. This chain joins TRBV6-5 and TRBJ2-7; D perhaps matches TRBD1 (5 bases). The CDR3 consists of 11 residues. Trimming shortened V by 8 bases and J by 4 bases, and 9 bases separated the two germline ends. The germline gives CDR1 MNHEY, CDR2 SVGAGI. CDR3 region: CASRQGYEQYF. In DNA form, the CDR3 reads TGTGCCAGCCGGCAGGGTTACGAGCAGTACTTC.

The rearrangement joins TRBV12-5 to TRBJ2-7; D is ambiguous. V was pared by 2 bases and J by 7 bases, with 15 bases between. The CDR3 has 14 amino acids. CDR1 is LGHNT and CDR2 is FRNRAP in the germline V gene. The CDR3 reads CASGLTARMGEQYF. DNA of the CDR3: TGTGCTAGTGGTTTGACAGCCCGGATGGGAGAGCAGTACTTC.

This clone was picked up a small number of times. V and J are TRBV25-1 and TRBJ1-2; D might be TRBD1 (5 bases). The CDR3 consists of 14 residues. Germline CDR1 and CDR2: MGHDK and SYGVNS. V lost 3 bases and J lost 5, with 13 bases in between. CDR3 residues: CASSDPGAGYGYTF. DNA of the CDR3: TGTGCCAGCAGTGACCCCGGGGCCGGATATGGCTACACCTTC.

The chain combines TRBV5-1 with TRBJ2-6, with 7 bases matching TRBD1. Losses at the gene ends were 5 bases for V and 0 bases for J; bases not matched to a gene: 11. Germline V gives CDR1 SGHRS, CDR2 YFSETQ. The CDR3 loop spans 18 amino acids. This CDR3 is CASSLFYGTVSGANVLTF. The CDR3, as DNA: TGCGCCAGCAGTTTATTCTACGGGACAGTCTCTGGGGCCAACGTCCTGACTTTC.

The chain joins TRBV19 to TRBJ1-1, with unresolved D. Germline V gene lookup returns CDR1 LNHDA and CDR2 SQIVND (reference sequence). The CDR3 contains 15 residues. The V and J ends lost 7 bases and 4 bases respectively, with 19 bases between them. CDR3 sequence (DNA): TGTGCCAGTAACTCTGGGGAAGGATGGGGCACTGAAGCTTTCTTT. Its translation is CASNSGEGWGTEAFF. Looking up the rest from reference TRBV19 and TRBJ1-1 gives the full variable domain: DGGITQSPKYLFRKEGQNVTLSCEQNLNHDAMYWYRQDPGQGLRLIYYSQIVNDFQKGDIAEGYSVSREKKESFPLTVTSAQKNPTAFYLCASNSGEGWGTEAFFGQGTRLTVV.